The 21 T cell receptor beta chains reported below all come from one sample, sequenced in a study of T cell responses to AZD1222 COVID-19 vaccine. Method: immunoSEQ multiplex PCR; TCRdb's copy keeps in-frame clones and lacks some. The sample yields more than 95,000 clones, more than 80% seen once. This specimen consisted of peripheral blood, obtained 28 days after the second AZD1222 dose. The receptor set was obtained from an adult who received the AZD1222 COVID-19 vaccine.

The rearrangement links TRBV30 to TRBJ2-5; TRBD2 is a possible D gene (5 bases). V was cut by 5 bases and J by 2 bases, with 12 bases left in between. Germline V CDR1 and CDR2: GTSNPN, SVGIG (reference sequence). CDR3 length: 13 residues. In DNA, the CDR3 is TGTGCCTGGGAGGTGGGCGGGCAAGAGACCCAGTACTTC. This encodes CAWEVGGQETQYF.

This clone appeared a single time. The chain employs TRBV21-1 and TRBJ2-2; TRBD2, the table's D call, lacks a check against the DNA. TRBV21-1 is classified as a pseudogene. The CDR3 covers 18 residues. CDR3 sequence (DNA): TGTGCCAGCAGCAAAGGTCGGGAGCCGACCCCGAACACCGGGGAGCTGTTTTTT. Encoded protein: CASSKGREPTPNTGELFF.

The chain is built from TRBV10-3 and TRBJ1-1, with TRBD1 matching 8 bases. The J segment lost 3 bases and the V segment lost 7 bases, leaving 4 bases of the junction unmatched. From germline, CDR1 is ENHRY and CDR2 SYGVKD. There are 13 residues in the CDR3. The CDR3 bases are TGTGCCATCAATAACAGGGGGGACACTGAAGCTTTCTTT. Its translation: CAINNRGDTEAFF.

The CDR3 loop reads CASSPNDGSSYNEQFF. For the CDR3, the DNA is TGTGCCAGCAGCCCAAACGACGGGAGCTCCTACAATGAGCAGTTCTTC. The chain uses TRBV7-9 and TRBJ2-1, with D tentatively TRBD2 (6 bases). Germline CDR1 is SEHNR and CDR2 is FQNEAQ (reference sequence). Trimming left V 5 bases short and J 0 bases short, with 14 bases between. CDR3 length equals 16 residues.

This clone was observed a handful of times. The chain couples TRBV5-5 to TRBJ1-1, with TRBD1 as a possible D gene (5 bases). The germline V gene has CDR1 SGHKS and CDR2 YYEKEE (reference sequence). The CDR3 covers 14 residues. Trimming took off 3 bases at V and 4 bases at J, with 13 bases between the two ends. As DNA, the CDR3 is TGTGCCAGCAGCTCTCGGGACGGTGGCACTGAAGCTTTCTTT. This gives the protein CASSSRDGGTEAFF.

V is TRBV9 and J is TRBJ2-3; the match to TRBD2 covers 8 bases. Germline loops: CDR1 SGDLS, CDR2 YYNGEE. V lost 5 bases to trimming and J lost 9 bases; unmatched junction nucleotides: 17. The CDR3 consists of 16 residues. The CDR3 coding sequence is TGTGCCAGCAGTCTGGGCCCCTCGGCGGGGGGAGGAACGCAGTATTTT. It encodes CASSLGPSAGGGTQYF.

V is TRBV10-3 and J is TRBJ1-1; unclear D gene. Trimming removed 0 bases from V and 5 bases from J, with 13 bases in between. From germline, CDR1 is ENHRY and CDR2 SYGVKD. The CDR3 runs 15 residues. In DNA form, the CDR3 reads TGTGCCATCAGTGAGTCAGGAGGGTACGTGACTGAAGCTTTCTTT. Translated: CAISESGGYVTEAFF.

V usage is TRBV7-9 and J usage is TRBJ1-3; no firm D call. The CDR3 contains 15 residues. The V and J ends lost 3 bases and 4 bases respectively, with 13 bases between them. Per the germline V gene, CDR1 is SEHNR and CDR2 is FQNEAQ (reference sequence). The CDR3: CASSFPRRLGNTIYF. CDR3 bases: TGTGCCAGCAGCTTTCCTCGCAGACTCGGAAACACCATATATTTT. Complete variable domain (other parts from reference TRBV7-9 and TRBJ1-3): DTGVSQNPRHKITKRGQNVTFRCDPISEHNRLYWYRQTLGQGPEFLTYFQNEAQLEKSRLLSDRFSAERPKGSFSTLEIQRTEQGDSAMYLCASSFPRRLGNTIYFGEGSWLTVV.

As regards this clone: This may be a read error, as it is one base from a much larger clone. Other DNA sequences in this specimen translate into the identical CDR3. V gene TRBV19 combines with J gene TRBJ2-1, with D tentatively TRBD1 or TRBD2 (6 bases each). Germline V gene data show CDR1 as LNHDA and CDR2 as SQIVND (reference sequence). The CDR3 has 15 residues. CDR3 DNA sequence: TGTGCCAGTAGTATTGAGGGGGGCGCCTACAATGAACAGTTCTTC. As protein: CASSIEGGAYNEQFF. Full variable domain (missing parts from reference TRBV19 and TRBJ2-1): DGGITQSPKYLFRKEGQNVTLSCEQNLNHDAMYWYRQDPGQGLRLIYYSQIVNDFQKGDIAEGYSVSREKKESFPLTVTSAQKNPTAFYLCASSIEGGAYNEQFFGPGTRLTVL.

The CDR3 spells CASSEFSGRSSYNEQFF. The CDR3 region has the DNA TGTGCCAGCAGTGAATTTAGTGGGCGGAGCTCCTACAATGAGCAGTTCTTC. The chain recombines TRBV6-1 with TRBJ2-1; the D is unclear. V was clipped by 2 bases and J by 0 bases, with 14 bases between them. Germline CDR1 and CDR2: MNHNS and SASEGT. The length of the CDR3 is 17 residues.

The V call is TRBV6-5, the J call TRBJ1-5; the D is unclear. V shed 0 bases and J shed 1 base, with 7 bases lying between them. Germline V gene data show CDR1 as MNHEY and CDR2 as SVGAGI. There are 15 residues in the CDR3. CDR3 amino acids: CASSYSTHSNQPQHF. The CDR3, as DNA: TGTGCCAGCAGTTACTCGACGCACAGCAATCAGCCCCAGCATTTT.

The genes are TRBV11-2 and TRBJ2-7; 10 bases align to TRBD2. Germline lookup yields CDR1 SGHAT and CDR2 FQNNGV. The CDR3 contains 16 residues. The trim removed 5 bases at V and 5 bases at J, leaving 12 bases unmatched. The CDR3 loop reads CASSPTWPSGGDEQYF. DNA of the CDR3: TGTGCCAGCAGCCCCACGTGGCCTAGCGGGGGCGACGAGCAGTACTTC.

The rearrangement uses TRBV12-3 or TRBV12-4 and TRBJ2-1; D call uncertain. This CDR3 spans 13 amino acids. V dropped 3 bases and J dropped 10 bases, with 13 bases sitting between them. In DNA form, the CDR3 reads TGTGCCAGCAGTTTTGTATTAGCCGGGGAGCAGTTCTTC. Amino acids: CASSFVLAGEQFF.

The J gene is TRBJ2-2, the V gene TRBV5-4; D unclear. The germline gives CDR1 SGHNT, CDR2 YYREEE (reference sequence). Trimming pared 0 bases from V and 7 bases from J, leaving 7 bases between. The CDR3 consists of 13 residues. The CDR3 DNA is TGTGCCAGCAGCTTGGTGGGTGTCGGGGAGCTGTTTTTT. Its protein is CASSLVGVGELFF. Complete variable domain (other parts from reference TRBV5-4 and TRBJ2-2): ETGVTQSPTHLIKTRGQQVTLRCSSQSGHNTVSWYQQALGQGPQFIFQYYREEENGRGNFPPRFSGLQFPNYSSELNVNALELDDSALYLCASSLVGVGELFFGEGSRLTVL.

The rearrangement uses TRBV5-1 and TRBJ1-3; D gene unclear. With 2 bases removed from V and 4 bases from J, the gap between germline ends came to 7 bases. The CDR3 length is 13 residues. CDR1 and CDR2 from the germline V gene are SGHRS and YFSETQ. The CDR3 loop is CASSLTSGNTIYF. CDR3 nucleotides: TGCGCCAGCAGCTTAACATCCGGAAACACCATATATTTT.

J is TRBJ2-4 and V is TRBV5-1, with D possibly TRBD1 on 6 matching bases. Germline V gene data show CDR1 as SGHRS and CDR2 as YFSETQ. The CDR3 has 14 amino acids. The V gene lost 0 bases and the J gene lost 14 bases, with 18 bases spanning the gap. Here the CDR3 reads CASSLEGQSDWKYF. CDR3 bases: TGCGCCAGCAGCTTGGAAGGACAGTCTGATTGGAAGTACTTC.

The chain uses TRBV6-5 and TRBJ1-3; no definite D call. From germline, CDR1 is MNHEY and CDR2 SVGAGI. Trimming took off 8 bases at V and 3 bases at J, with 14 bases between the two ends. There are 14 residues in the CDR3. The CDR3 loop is CASRLEGLGNTIYF. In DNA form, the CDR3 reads TGTGCCAGCCGACTGGAAGGGCTTGGAAACACCATATATTTT.

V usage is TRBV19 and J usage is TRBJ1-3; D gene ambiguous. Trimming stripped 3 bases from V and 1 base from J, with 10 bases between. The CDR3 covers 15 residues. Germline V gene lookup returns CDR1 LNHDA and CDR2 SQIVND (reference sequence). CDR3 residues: CASSIGIRSGNTIYF. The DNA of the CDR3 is TGTGCCAGTAGTATCGGCATTCGTTCTGGAAACACCATATATTTT.

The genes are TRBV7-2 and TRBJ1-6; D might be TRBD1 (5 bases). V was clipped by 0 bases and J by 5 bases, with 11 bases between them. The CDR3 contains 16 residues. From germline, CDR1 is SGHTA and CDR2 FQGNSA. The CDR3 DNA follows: TGTGCCAGCAGCTTAGCCGGGACGGAGAATAATTCACCCCTCCACTTT. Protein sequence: CASSLAGTENNSPLHF. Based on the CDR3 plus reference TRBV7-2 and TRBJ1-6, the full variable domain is GAGVSQSPSNKVTEKGKDVELRCDPISGHTALYWYRQSLGQGLEFLIYFQGNSAPDKSGLPSDRFSAERTGGSVSTLTIQRTQQEDSAVYLCASSLAGTENNSPLHFGNGTRLTVT.

The DNA for the CDR3 is TGCAGCGTTGCCGCCGGGACAGGGGGCTATGGCTACACCTTC. Translated, it gives CSVAAGTGGYGYTF. The chain is built from TRBV29-1 and TRBJ1-2; 11 bases are shared with TRBD1. Trimming removed 4 bases from V and 4 bases from J; junction bases left unmatched: 5. The CDR3 has 14 residues. Germline-derived CDR1 and CDR2 are SQVTM and ANQGSEA.

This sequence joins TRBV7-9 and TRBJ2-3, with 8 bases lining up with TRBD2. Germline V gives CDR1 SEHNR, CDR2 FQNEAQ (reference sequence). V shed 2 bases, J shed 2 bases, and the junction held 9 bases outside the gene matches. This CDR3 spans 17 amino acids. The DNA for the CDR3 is TGTGCCAGCAGCTTATTCCCAGCGGGGGTGCTCACAGATACGCAGTATTTT. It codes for CASSLFPAGVLTDTQYF.